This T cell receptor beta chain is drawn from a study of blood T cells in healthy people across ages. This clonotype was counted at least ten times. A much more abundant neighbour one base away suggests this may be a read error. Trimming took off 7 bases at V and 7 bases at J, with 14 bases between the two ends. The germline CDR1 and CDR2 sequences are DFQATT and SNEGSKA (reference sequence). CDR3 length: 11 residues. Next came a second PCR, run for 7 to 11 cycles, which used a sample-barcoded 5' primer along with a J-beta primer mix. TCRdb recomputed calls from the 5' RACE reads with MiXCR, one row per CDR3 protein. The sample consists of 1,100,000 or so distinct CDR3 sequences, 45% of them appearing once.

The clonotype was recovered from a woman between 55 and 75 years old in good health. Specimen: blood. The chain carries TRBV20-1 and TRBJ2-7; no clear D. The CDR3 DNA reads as TGCAGTGTTGACACCCACAATGAGCAGTACTTC. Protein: CSVDTHNEQYF.